This T cell receptor (beta chain) was observed in a study of metastatic and nonmetastatic thyroid tumors. Study results and caveats: A significant increase in TCR beta diversity was reportedly seen in malignant thyroid tumors relative to benign nodules, in blood and tumor.

In the original processing: It was from CDR3 differences across clinicopathological groups that a distant-metastasis classifier for papillary thyroid cancer was built. TCRdb re-called the PCR reads through MiXCR. For this entry, the V and J calls and clone size follow TCRdb and not the study's own pipeline. Of under 35,000 clones listed, about 21% are singletons. Patients underwent thyroid surgery, and none had received any treatment before it. V shed 5 bases and J 7 bases; nucleotides not matched to a gene: 5. Per the germline V gene, CDR1 is MNHNS and CDR2 is SASEGT. There are 13 residues in the CDR3. By sample fraction, this clone is medium-sized. The antigen is unknown.

The clonotype comes from a female donor with papillary thyroid cancer or a benign thyroid nodule (not recorded which). Some clones in this sample may be carry-over from other donors' samples. The rearrangement links TRBV6-1 to TRBJ1-2, with 9 bases fitting TRBD1. Sequencing was performed on blood. The chain's CDR3 is CASSWDRAGGYTF. CDR3 sequence (DNA): TGTGCCAGCAGTTGGGACAGGGCGGGTGGCTACACCTTC.